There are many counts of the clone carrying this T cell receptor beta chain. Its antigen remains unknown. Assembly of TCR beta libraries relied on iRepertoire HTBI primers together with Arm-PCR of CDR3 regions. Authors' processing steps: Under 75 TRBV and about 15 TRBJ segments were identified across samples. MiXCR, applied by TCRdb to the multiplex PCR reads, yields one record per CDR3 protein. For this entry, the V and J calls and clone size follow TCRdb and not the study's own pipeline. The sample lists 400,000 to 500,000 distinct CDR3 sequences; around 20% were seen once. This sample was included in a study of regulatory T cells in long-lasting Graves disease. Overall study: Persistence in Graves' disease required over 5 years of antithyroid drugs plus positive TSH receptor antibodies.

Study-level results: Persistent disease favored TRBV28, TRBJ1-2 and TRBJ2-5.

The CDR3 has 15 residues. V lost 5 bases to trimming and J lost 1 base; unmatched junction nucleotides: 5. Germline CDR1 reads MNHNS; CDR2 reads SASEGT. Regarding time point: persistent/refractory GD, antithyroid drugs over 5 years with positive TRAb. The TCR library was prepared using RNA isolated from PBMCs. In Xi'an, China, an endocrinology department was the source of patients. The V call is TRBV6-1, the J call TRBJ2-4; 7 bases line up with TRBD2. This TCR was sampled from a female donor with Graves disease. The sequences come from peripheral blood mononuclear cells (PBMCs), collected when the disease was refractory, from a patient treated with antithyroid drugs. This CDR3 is CASSSGAGAKNIQYF. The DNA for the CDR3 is TGTGCCAGCAGTAGCGGGGCCGGGGCCAAAAACATTCAGTACTTC.